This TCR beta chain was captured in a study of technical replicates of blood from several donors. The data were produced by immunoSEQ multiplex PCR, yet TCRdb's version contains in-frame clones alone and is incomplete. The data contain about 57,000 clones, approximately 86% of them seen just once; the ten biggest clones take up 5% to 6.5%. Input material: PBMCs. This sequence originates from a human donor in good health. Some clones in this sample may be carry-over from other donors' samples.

The CDR3 DNA reads as TGTGCCAGCAGCCGACAAAACACTGAAGCTTTCTTT. It codes for CASSRQNTEAFF. The rearrangement links TRBV7-9 to TRBJ1-1; D unresolved. Trimming cost V 5 bases and J 2 bases, with 6 bases left between them. This CDR3 contains 12 residues. Germline assignment: CDR1 SEHNR and CDR2 FQNEAQ (reference sequence).